These 8 T cell receptor beta chains were all obtained from the same sample, sequenced in a study of blood T cells in healthy people across ages. Combining a sample-barcoded 5' primer with a J-beta primer mix, a second PCR ran for about 7 to 11 cycles. TCRdb used MiXCR to reprocess the 5' RACE reads, holding one entry per CDR3 protein. Of a few hundred thousand distinct CDR3 sequences in the sample, around 29% were seen once. The source material was blood. The receptors come from a woman aged 70 to 79 in good health.

This clonotype showed up just a few times. The chain employs TRBV6-1 and TRBJ2-5; perhaps TRBD2 as D (5 bases). This CDR3 is 13 amino acids long. CDR1 and CDR2 from the germline V gene are MNHNS and SASEGT. The ends were cut back, 1 base at V and 5 bases at J, with 8 bases in the middle. CDR3 sequence reads: CASSEVGKETQYF. The DNA for the CDR3 is TGTGCCAGCAGTGAAGTCGGGAAGGAGACCCAGTACTTC.

The V call is TRBV28, the J call TRBJ1-2, with D hard to call. The V gene's germline CDR1 is MDHEN and CDR2 SYDVKM. Trimming stripped 7 bases from V and 5 bases from J, with 8 bases between. The CDR3 sequence is 11 residues long. The CDR3 loop is CASKWQYGYTF. The CDR3 DNA follows: TGTGCCAGCAAGTGGCAGTATGGCTACACCTTC.

DNA for the CDR3: TGCAGTGCTGGCCCCGGGGCACCCAAAAACGAGCAGTACTTC. Its translation is CSAGPGAPKNEQYF. The chain is built from TRBV20-1 and TRBJ2-7; D tentatively fits TRBD1 or TRBD2 (5 bases each). CDR3 length equals 14 residues. CDR1 and CDR2 (germline): DFQATT, SNEGSKA (reference sequence). The V end was cut by 5 bases, the J end by 5 bases, with 19 bases between.

This clonotype showed up just a few times. This chain uses TRBV5-8 with TRBJ1-1; 7 bases align to TRBD1. V was pared by 4 bases and J by 4 bases, with 7 bases of the junction left unmatched. This CDR3 region has 14 residues. Germline V gene lookup returns CDR1 SGHTS and CDR2 YDEGEE. The CDR3 coding sequence is TGTGCCAGCAGCCCCCAGGGGGGCCCCACTGAAGCTTTCTTT. This translates into CASSPQGGPTEAFF.

The rearrangement links TRBV14 to TRBJ1-2; unclear D gene. Trimming removed 0 bases from V and 2 bases from J, with 10 bases in between. CDR1 is SGHDN, CDR2 FVKESK, per germline. The CDR3 is 15 residues long. The CDR3 DNA reads TGTGCCAGCAGCCAAGATCTAGGGAAAAACTATGGCTACACCTTC. It yields the protein CASSQDLGKNYGYTF.

This clonotype came up many times. V usage is TRBV20-1 and J usage is TRBJ2-3; D possibly corresponds to TRBD2 (6 bases). Looked up from germline, CDR1 is DFQATT and CDR2 is SNEGSKA (reference sequence). V lost 6 bases and J 0 bases, leaving 25 bases between the germline ends. The CDR3 has 18 amino acids. The chain's CDR3 is CSAGWLAESTASTDTQYF. CDR3 coding DNA: TGCAGTGCCGGTTGGTTAGCGGAGTCGACCGCTAGCACAGATACGCAGTATTTT.

The chain links TRBV7-9 to TRBJ2-7; D ambiguous. Germline assignment: CDR1 SEHNR and CDR2 FQNEAQ (reference sequence). This CDR3 is built from 16 residues. Trimming shortened V by 0 bases and J by 6 bases, and 18 bases separated the two germline ends. Here the CDR3 DNA reads TGTGCCAGCAGCTTAGCCCCGGCAGTGTCGTCGAGCGAGCAGTACTTC. Translation: CASSLAPAVSSSEQYF.

This clonotype was detected only once. The V and J genes are TRBV20-1 and TRBJ2-1; TRBD1 is a possible D gene (5 bases). In germline, CDR1 is DFQATT, CDR2 SNEGSKA (reference sequence). Trimming took 4 bases from V and 4 from J, leaving 14 bases between them. The CDR3 consists of 14 residues. CDR3 protein: CSATQELGYNEQFF. The DNA for the CDR3 is TGCAGTGCTACACAGGAATTGGGGTACAATGAGCAGTTCTTC.